This paragraph reports one T cell receptor beta chain. The germline gene is not matched at one end of the junction; a read error may be the cause. Use of 60 Vbeta and 13 Jbeta primers characterized the PCR. Using immunoSEQ multiplex PCR, the repertoire was profiled, and TCRdb retains in-frame clones only, with some absent. The table records 200,000 or so clones, over 75% of them present only once. The data stem from a study of cytomegalovirus exposure and HLA in healthy donors. The CDR3 is made up of 16 amino acids. Looked up from germline, CDR1 is LNHDA and CDR2 is SQIVND (reference sequence). This sequence was found in a boy younger than 10 in good health and CMV-seronegative. V is TRBV19 and J is TRBJ2-2; D might be TRBD2 (6 bases). Sequenced: PBMCs. The CDR3: CASRHTRGMITGGLFF. In DNA form, the CDR3 reads TGTGCCAGTAGACACACACGGGGGATGATAACCGGGGGGCTGTTTTTT.